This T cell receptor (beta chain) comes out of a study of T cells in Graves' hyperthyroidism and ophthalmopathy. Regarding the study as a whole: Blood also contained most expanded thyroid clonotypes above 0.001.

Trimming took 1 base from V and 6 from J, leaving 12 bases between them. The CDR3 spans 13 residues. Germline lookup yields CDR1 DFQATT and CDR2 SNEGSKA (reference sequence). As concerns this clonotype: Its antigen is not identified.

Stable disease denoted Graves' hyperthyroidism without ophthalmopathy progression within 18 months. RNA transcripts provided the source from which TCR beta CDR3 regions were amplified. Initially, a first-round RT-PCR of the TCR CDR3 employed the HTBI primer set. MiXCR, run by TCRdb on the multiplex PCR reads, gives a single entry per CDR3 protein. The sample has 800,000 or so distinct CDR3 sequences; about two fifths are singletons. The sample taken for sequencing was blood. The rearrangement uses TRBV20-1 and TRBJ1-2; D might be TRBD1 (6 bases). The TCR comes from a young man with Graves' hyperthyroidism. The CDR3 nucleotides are TGCAGTGCTAGAGGGCAGGGGCGCGATGGCTACACCTTC. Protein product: CSARGQGRDGYTF.